This TCR beta chain was captured by sequencing in a study of response to subunit inactivated influenza vaccine. Notes on this clonotype: The antigen is not known.

Per the germline V gene, CDR1 is SGHRS and CDR2 is YFSETQ. This CDR3 comprises 12 residues. V lost 4 bases and J 6 bases, leaving 11 bases between the germline ends. Study conclusions and caveats: It was the authors' suggestion that each seasonal influenza vaccination recruits few new T cells.

MiXCR, applied by TCRdb to the RT-PCR reads, yields one record per CDR3 protein. The repertoire includes hundreds of thousands of distinct CDR3 sequences, about 20% of them detected once, and 10% sits in the top ten. The chain recombines TRBV5-1 with TRBJ2-7; TRBD1 might be the D (6 bases). The origin of this receptor is a man aged 50 to 69 who received an inactivated influenza vaccine. The input for sequencing was PBMCs from blood, taken about 20 months after vaccination. The CDR3 nucleotides read TGCGCCAGCAGCCCGAACAGGGCCGAGCAGTACTTC. This translates into CASSPNRAEQYF.